This paragraph covers one T cell receptor (beta chain) sequence. Its matching antigen is unknown. V dropped 7 bases and J dropped 5; count of bases not matched to a gene: 18. CDR1 and CDR2 (germline): SQVTM, ANQGSEA. The length of the CDR3 is 16 residues. This entry comes from a study of cytomegalovirus exposure and HLA in healthy donors. Study details: Earlier findings included about 120 million unique TCR beta sequences obtained from some 180 million T cells.

The primer mix had 60 Vbeta and 13 Jbeta primers. Profiling relied on immunoSEQ multiplex PCR, and the TCRdb table lists in-frame clones only, not all of them. The table includes over 150,000 clones, about 80% detected once. General study points: Reports state that TCR beta sequences accurately predicted most subjects' HLA-A and HLA-B alleles.

Sequencing input: PBMCs. This receptor was identified in a woman aged 45-65 years in good health and CMV-seronegative. The J gene is TRBJ2-5, the V gene TRBV29-1; 8 bases match TRBD2. CDR3 amino acids: CSAPSGGGRVGETQYF. The CDR3 coding sequence is TGCAGCGCCCCAAGCGGGGGCGGGAGAGTTGGGGAGACCCAGTACTTC.